The rows below give T cell receptor beta chains drawn from one sample of a study of blood T cells in healthy people across ages. Each CDR3 protein is one row after TCRdb ran MiXCR on the 5' RACE reads. The table includes 600,000 to 850,000 distinct CDR3 sequences, around 25% detected once. This same sample was also taken into another study, of T cells of mothers and their children.

Sequenced input: blood. The receptors were gathered from a boy between 10 and 17 years old in good health. The CDR3 runs from the conserved cysteine through the conserved F or W. Each record gives: J gene, D gene, V gene, clone size, CDR3 DNA, CDR3 protein. D genes are given only for firm matches. Some rows have no size entry. The others give once, few or many, or a class for an expanded clone.

j_gene: TRBJ2-1
d_gene: NA
v_gene: TRBV6-2/TRBV6-3
abundance: NA
CDR3nt: TGTGCCAGCAAGGAGAGCTCCTACAATGAGCAGTTCTTC
CDR3aa: CASKESSYNEQFF

j_gene: TRBJ2-1
d_gene: NA
v_gene: TRBV2
abundance: NA
CDR3nt: TGTGCCAACATCAATGGAGAGGGCGATGAGCAGTTCTTC
CDR3aa: CANINGEGDEQFF

j_gene: TRBJ2-1
d_gene: TRBD1
v_gene: TRBV7-2
abundance: few
CDR3nt: TGTGCCAGCAACTCTTACCGGGACAGGGGAAATGAGCAGTTCTTC
CDR3aa: CASNSYRDRGNEQFF

j_gene: TRBJ2-7
d_gene: NA
v_gene: TRBV12-3/TRBV12-4
abundance: few
CDR3nt: TGTGCCAGCAGTTTAGCCCCCTACGGCGAGCAGTACTTC
CDR3aa: CASSLAPYGEQYF

j_gene: TRBJ2-5
d_gene: NA
v_gene: TRBV6-1
abundance: NA
CDR3nt: TGTGCCAGCAGCGAAACCAGGGACGGGACCCAGTACTTC
CDR3aa: CASSETRDGTQYF

j_gene: TRBJ1-5
d_gene: TRBD1
v_gene: TRBV12-3/TRBV12-4
abundance: NA
CDR3nt: TGTGCCAGCACCACAGGGGGTTATAGCAATCAGCCCCAGCATTTT
CDR3aa: CASTTGGYSNQPQHF

j_gene: TRBJ2-7
d_gene: TRBD1
v_gene: TRBV19
abundance: NA
CDR3nt: TGTGCCAGTAGTGGGACAGGGATCTCCGAGCAGTACTTC
CDR3aa: CASSGTGISEQYF

j_gene: TRBJ2-7
d_gene: NA
v_gene: TRBV27
abundance: once
CDR3nt: TGTGCCAGCAGTATGAGGACAGAAGGTTACGAGCAGTACTTC
CDR3aa: CASSMRTEGYEQYF

j_gene: TRBJ2-1
d_gene: NA
v_gene: TRBV20-1
abundance: NA
CDR3nt: TGCAGTGCTAGAAACGGTGGCCAAATCTACAATGAGCAGTTCTTC
CDR3aa: CSARNGGQIYNEQFF

j_gene: TRBJ2-7
d_gene: TRBD2
v_gene: TRBV7-2
abundance: NA
CDR3nt: TGTGCCAGCAGCACCCTACTAGCGGGTCAGACCTACGAGCAGTACTTC
CDR3aa: CASSTLLAGQTYEQYF

j_gene: TRBJ2-3
d_gene: NA
v_gene: TRBV24-1
abundance: NA
CDR3nt: TGTGCCACCAGCGATTTTGTCACTACGCAGTATTTT
CDR3aa: CATSDFVTTQYF

j_gene: TRBJ2-7
d_gene: TRBD1
v_gene: TRBV7-9
abundance: NA
CDR3nt: TGTGCCAGCAGCTTAACGGGGCAGGGGGAGCCGCAGTACTTC
CDR3aa: CASSLTGQGEPQYF

j_gene: TRBJ2-5
d_gene: NA
v_gene: TRBV28
abundance: many
CDR3nt: TGTGCCAGCACCCCGGACACCCAAGAGACCCAGTACTTC
CDR3aa: CASTPDTQETQYF

j_gene: TRBJ2-3
d_gene: NA
v_gene: TRBV5-1
abundance: few
CDR3nt: TGCGCCAGCCTACCGGACCCACGCCGTCAAGATACGCAGTATTTT
CDR3aa: CASLPDPRRQDTQYF

j_gene: TRBJ2-7
d_gene: TRBD1
v_gene: TRBV28
abundance: NA
CDR3nt: TGTGCCAGCAGTTTACGACCCGGACAGGGGACCTACGAGCAGTACTTC
CDR3aa: CASSLRPGQGTYEQYF

j_gene: TRBJ1-5
d_gene: NA
v_gene: TRBV5-1
abundance: NA
CDR3nt: TGCGCCAGCAGCTTGGAGGGCAGGGTAGGGCAGCCCCAGCATTTT
CDR3aa: CASSLEGRVGQPQHF

j_gene: TRBJ2-3
d_gene: NA
v_gene: TRBV5-5
abundance: few
CDR3nt: TGTGCCAGCAGCTTTAGGGGAAGTGATAGCACAGATACGCAGTATTTT
CDR3aa: CASSFRGSDSTDTQYF

j_gene: TRBJ2-1
d_gene: TRBD1
v_gene: TRBV12-3/TRBV12-4
abundance: few
CDR3nt: TGTGCCAGCAGTTTACAGGGGGCGTATAATGAGCAGTTCTTC
CDR3aa: CASSLQGAYNEQFF

j_gene: TRBJ2-5
d_gene: NA
v_gene: TRBV21-1
abundance: few
CDR3nt: TGTGCCAGCAGCACCCCAAGGGAAGGGCAGGAGACCCAGTACTTC
CDR3aa: CASSTPREGQETQYF

j_gene: TRBJ2-2
d_gene: NA
v_gene: TRBV12-5
abundance: many
CDR3nt: TGTGCTAGTGCGAAGCAGACCTGGACCGGGGAGCTGTTTTTT
CDR3aa: CASAKQTWTGELFF

j_gene: TRBJ2-5
d_gene: NA
v_gene: TRBV12-5
abundance: few
CDR3nt: TGTGCTAGTGGTTTTTACAACCAGGACCAGTACTTC
CDR3aa: CASGFYNQDQYF

j_gene: TRBJ2-5
d_gene: NA
v_gene: TRBV18
abundance: many
CDR3nt: TGTGCCAGCAGCCCGGGACAACAAGAGACCCAGTACTTC
CDR3aa: CASSPGQQETQYF

j_gene: TRBJ2-1
d_gene: TRBD1
v_gene: TRBV29-1
abundance: few
CDR3nt: TGCAGCGTTCTCCCCGAGGGGACAGGGGTTAATGAGCAGTTCTTC
CDR3aa: CSVLPEGTGVNEQFF

j_gene: TRBJ2-2
d_gene: NA
v_gene: TRBV5-1
abundance: NA
CDR3nt: TGCGCCAGCAGCCCAATCAAGAACACCGGGGAGCTGTTTTTT
CDR3aa: CASSPIKNTGELFF

j_gene: TRBJ2-7
d_gene: NA
v_gene: TRBV5-1
abundance: NA
CDR3nt: TGCGCCAGCAGCTTGAGCGAGGGTTTGGACGAGCAGTACTTC
CDR3aa: CASSLSEGLDEQYF

j_gene: TRBJ2-1
d_gene: NA
v_gene: TRBV7-9
abundance: few
CDR3nt: TGTGCCAGCAGCTTAGTACGGGGAAGTGAGCAGTTCTTC
CDR3aa: CASSLVRGSEQFF

j_gene: TRBJ2-1
d_gene: NA
v_gene: TRBV29-1
abundance: few
CDR3nt: TGCAGCGTTGAAGGACCGCTCGGAAGGAATGAGCAGTTCTTC
CDR3aa: CSVEGPLGRNEQFF

j_gene: TRBJ2-3
d_gene: TRBD2
v_gene: TRBV25-1
abundance: few
CDR3nt: TGTGCCAGCAGTGACCAAAGACTAGCGGGAAAAACAGATACGCAGTATTTT
CDR3aa: CASSDQRLAGKTDTQYF

j_gene: TRBJ2-5
d_gene: NA
v_gene: TRBV6-5
abundance: NA
CDR3nt: TGTGCCAGCAGTTTGGGGGTAGCGGAGACCCAGTACTTC
CDR3aa: CASSLGVAETQYF

j_gene: TRBJ2-1
d_gene: NA
v_gene: TRBV6-2/TRBV6-3
abundance: few
CDR3nt: TGTGCCAGCAGTTACAGGGCTCTCCTCAATGAGCAGTTCTTC
CDR3aa: CASSYRALLNEQFF

j_gene: TRBJ1-1
d_gene: TRBD1
v_gene: TRBV6-2/TRBV6-3
abundance: NA
CDR3nt: TGTGCCAGCAGATCAGGGGGCGCGGAAGGGGCTGAAGCTTTCTTT
CDR3aa: CASRSGGAEGAEAFF

j_gene: TRBJ1-4
d_gene: NA
v_gene: TRBV20-1
abundance: NA
CDR3nt: TGCAGTGCCCAACCAGCGGAGGACATGGGAAGTGAAAAACTGTTTTTT
CDR3aa: CSAQPAEDMGSEKLFF

j_gene: TRBJ2-3
d_gene: NA
v_gene: TRBV18
abundance: NA
CDR3nt: TGTGCCAGCTCACTTCAAACAGCTAGCACAGATACGCAGTATTTT
CDR3aa: CASSLQTASTDTQYF

j_gene: TRBJ2-2
d_gene: NA
v_gene: TRBV24-1
abundance: few
CDR3nt: TGTGCCACCAGGCTCAGGGACACCGGGGAGCTGTTTTTT
CDR3aa: CATRLRDTGELFF

j_gene: TRBJ2-7
d_gene: NA
v_gene: TRBV28
abundance: NA
CDR3nt: TGTGCCAGCAGTGTACCGGGTAGTACCTACGAGCAGTACTTC
CDR3aa: CASSVPGSTYEQYF

j_gene: TRBJ2-3
d_gene: NA
v_gene: TRBV7-2
abundance: NA
CDR3nt: TGTGCCAGCAGCTTAGACGGGGAGGTGGGCGCAGATACGCAGTATTTT
CDR3aa: CASSLDGEVGADTQYF

j_gene: TRBJ1-1
d_gene: NA
v_gene: TRBV7-6
abundance: few
CDR3nt: TGTGCCAGCAGCTTATCGGTCATGAACACTGAAGCTTTCTTT
CDR3aa: CASSLSVMNTEAFF

j_gene: TRBJ1-4
d_gene: NA
v_gene: TRBV5-6
abundance: NA
CDR3nt: TGTGCCAGCAGCTTGGAGGAGGAGTATGAAAAACTGTTTTTT
CDR3aa: CASSLEEEYEKLFF

j_gene: TRBJ2-3
d_gene: NA
v_gene: TRBV24-1
abundance: few
CDR3nt: TGTGCCACCAGTGATACAGTGCGTGTTGCTACAGATACGCAGTATTTT
CDR3aa: CATSDTVRVATDTQYF